This entry lists 28 T cell receptor beta chains sequenced from one sample in a study of T cells expressing NK-cell markers. TCRdb reanalyzed the 5' RACE reads, giving one entry per CDR3 protein sequence and no DNA. The sample data list about 160,000 distinct CDR3 sequences. Sequencing input: blood T cells: a sorted CD56 or NKG2C T cell subset, CD4+ or CD8+ T cells, or bulk PBMC T cells (not recorded which). These receptors were collected from a woman aged 18-70 years in good health.

V and J are TRBV20-1 and TRBJ2-5; TCRdb picks TRBD1, but there is no DNA to check that call. The CDR3 has 18 residues. CDR1 and CDR2 (germline): DFQATT, SNEGSKA (reference sequence). CDR3 sequence reads: CSARDQDERQGIAETQYF.

This chain's CDR3 is CASSSTQGRNTEAFF. This chain connects TRBV5-1 to TRBJ1-1; there is no DNA to check the TCRdb D call of TRBD1. This CDR3 is 15 amino acids long. Germline-derived CDR1 and CDR2 are SGHRS and YFSETQ.

The genes are TRBV15 and TRBJ1-1. The CDR3 is made up of 14 amino acids. The germline V gene encodes CDR1 LNHNV and CDR2 YYDKDF (reference sequence). The CDR3: CATSREVVNTEAFF.

V usage is TRBV9 and J usage is TRBJ1-2. CDR1 is SGDLS and CDR2 is YYNGEE in the germline V gene. CDR3 length equals 13 residues. The CDR3 here is CASSVGTNYGYTF.

J is TRBJ1-5 and V is TRBV6-5. Germline lookup yields CDR1 MNHEY and CDR2 SVGAGI. There are 15 residues in the CDR3. The CDR3 region is CASSYKGSSNQPQHF.

This chain links TRBV2 with TRBJ2-7; TCRdb reports TRBD2, a call that lacks DNA to check it against. Germline CDR1 SNHLY, CDR2 FYNNEI. CDR3 length: 12 amino acids. The CDR3 region is CASMRGIYEQYF.

The CDR3: CSSEREETQYF. This rearrangement joins TRBV20-1 to TRBJ2-5; TCRdb names TRBD2, which stays unverified in the absence of DNA. This CDR3 contains 11 residues. Germline V CDR1 and CDR2: DFQATT, SNEGSKA (reference sequence).

The CDR3 region is CASSQEGVGPYGYTF. This chain connects TRBV4-1 to TRBJ1-2; the TCRdb call, TRBD1, lacks DNA for checking. The V gene's germline CDR1 is MGHRA and CDR2 YSYEKL. This CDR3 region has 15 residues.

By frequency, this clonotype registers medium-sized. The CDR3 sequence: CASSPSGTYEQYF. The chain recombines TRBV3-1 with TRBJ2-7; TCRdb reports TRBD2, a call that lacks DNA to check it against. The CDR3 covers 13 residues. Looked up from germline, CDR1 is LGHDT and CDR2 is YNNKEL (reference sequence).

V and J are TRBV6-2 or TRBV6-3 and TRBJ1-5. The CDR3 runs 15 residues. Per the germline V gene, CDR1 is MNHEY and CDR2 is SVGEGT. CDR3: CASRTSGTLNQPQHF.

The chain has TRBV6-2 or TRBV6-3 and TRBJ2-1; the TCRdb D gene call, TRBD2, has no DNA to confirm it. CDR3 length equals 15 residues. Germline CDR1 reads MNHEY; CDR2 reads SVGEGT. CDR3 protein: CASSPGTRKYNEQFF.

V and J are TRBV12-3 or TRBV12-4 and TRBJ2-5. The CDR3 is made up of 11 amino acids. CDR3 sequence: CASKLGETQYF.

V gene TRBV5-4 combines with J gene TRBJ2-2; TCRdb picks TRBD1, but there is no DNA to check that call. There are 15 residues in the CDR3. Germline CDR1 and CDR2: SGHNT and YYREEE (reference sequence). The CDR3: CASSARQGVTGELFF.

The V and J genes are TRBV20-1 and TRBJ1-4; the TRBD1 assignment by TCRdb is unverifiable without DNA. Germline assignment: CDR1 DFQATT and CDR2 SNEGSKA (reference sequence). CDR3 length: 13 residues. This CDR3 is CSASGGEVEKLFF.

The chain carries TRBV6-5 and TRBJ1-1; as DNA is missing, the TRBD1 call by TCRdb cannot be tested. The length of the CDR3 is 12 residues. Germline-derived CDR1 and CDR2 are MNHEY and SVGAGI. The CDR3 is CASGQMNTEAFF.

The J gene is TRBJ2-7, the V gene TRBV2. Germline values: CDR1 SNHLY, CDR2 FYNNEI. The CDR3 has 14 amino acids. CDR3 region: CASSVLYSSYEQYF.

The rearrangement links TRBV12-3 or TRBV12-4 to TRBJ2-2; TCRdb picks TRBD2, but there is no DNA to check that call. The CDR3 contains 14 residues. This chain's CDR3 is CASPAGLNTGELFF.

The chain employs TRBV7-3 and TRBJ2-5. The CDR3 covers 12 residues. Germline V gene data show CDR1 as SGHTA and CDR2 as FQGTGA. CDR3 sequence: CASSLNRETQYF. The full variable domain, its missing parts supplied by reference TRBV7-3 and TRBJ2-5, is GAGVSQTPSNKVTEKGKYVELRCDPISGHTALYWYRQSLGQGPEFLIYFQGTGAADDSGLPNDRFFAVRPEGSVSTLKIQRTERGDSAVYLCASSLNRETQYFGPGTRLLVL.

The CDR3 loop is CSAPEYPQETQYF. This sequence joins TRBV20-1 and TRBJ2-5. Germline V gene lookup returns CDR1 DFQATT and CDR2 SNEGSKA (reference sequence). The CDR3 has 13 residues.

This chain uses TRBV7-3 with TRBJ2-7; checking the TCRdb D call of TRBD2 is not possible without DNA. There are 15 residues in the CDR3. Germline CDR1 SGHTA, CDR2 FQGTGA. This CDR3 reads CASSPRGSGGNEQYF. Together with reference TRBV7-3 and TRBJ2-7, the CDR3 gives the full variable domain: GAGVSQTPSNKVTEKGKYVELRCDPISGHTALYWYRQSLGQGPEFLIYFQGTGAADDSGLPNDRFFAVRPEGSVSTLKIQRTERGDSAVYLCASSPRGSGGNEQYFGPGTRLTVT.

This sequence joins TRBV12-3 or TRBV12-4 and TRBJ1-1. The CDR3 consists of 16 residues. The CDR3 here is CASSLYVRTGNTEAFF.

This CDR3 is CASNPGRETQYF. V and J are TRBV28 and TRBJ2-5; TCRdb's assignment of TRBD1 cannot be checked, as there is no DNA. Germline values: CDR1 MDHEN, CDR2 SYDVKM. The CDR3 sequence is 12 residues long. The full variable domain, its missing parts supplied by reference TRBV28 and TRBJ2-5, is DVKVTQSSRYLVKRTGEKVFLECVQDMDHENMFWYRQDPGLGLRLIYFSYDVKMKEKGDIPEGYSVSREKKERFSLILESASTNQTSMYLCASNPGRETQYFGPGTRLLVL.

The genes are TRBV12-3 or TRBV12-4 and TRBJ1-1. The CDR3 runs 13 residues. CDR3 in amino acids: CASSSRTNTEAFF.

The J gene is TRBJ1-2, the V gene TRBV11-2; the D call of TRBD1 rests on TCRdb alone, since no DNA is present to check it. The CDR3 has 15 amino acids. CDR1 SGHAT and CDR2 FQNNGV come from the germline V gene. The CDR3 loop is CASSLTGGKNYGYTF.

This rearrangement joins TRBV6-5 to TRBJ2-1; no DNA is available, so the TRBD1 call from TCRdb remains unchecked. There are 15 residues in the CDR3. Germline CDR1 is MNHEY and CDR2 is SVGAGI. The chain's CDR3 is CASSYGSVGYNEQFF.

The chain recombines TRBV5-5 with TRBJ2-7; the TCRdb call, TRBD2, lacks DNA for checking. This CDR3 contains 15 residues. Germline CDR1 reads SGHKS; CDR2 reads YYEKEE (reference sequence). The CDR3 reads CASSLTAGSSYEQYF.

V and J are TRBV12-3 or TRBV12-4 and TRBJ2-7; TCRdb's D call, TRBD1, is unchecked because there is no DNA. The CDR3 has 16 residues. CDR3 in amino acids: CASSSGRGEIDYEQYF.

CDR3 sequence: CASSPVAGVGYEQYF. The rearrangement joins TRBV18 to TRBJ2-7. Germline lookup yields CDR1 KGHSH and CDR2 LQKENI. The CDR3 runs 15 residues.